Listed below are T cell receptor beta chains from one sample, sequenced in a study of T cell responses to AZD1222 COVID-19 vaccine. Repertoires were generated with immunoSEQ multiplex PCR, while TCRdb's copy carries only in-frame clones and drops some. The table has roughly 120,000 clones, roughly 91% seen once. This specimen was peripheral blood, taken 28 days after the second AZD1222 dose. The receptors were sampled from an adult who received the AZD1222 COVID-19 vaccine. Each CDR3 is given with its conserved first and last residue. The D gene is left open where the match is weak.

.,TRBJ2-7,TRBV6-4,CASSESGAGEQYF,TGTGCCAGCAGTGAGTCAGGGGCGGGGGAGCAGTACTTC
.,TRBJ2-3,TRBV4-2,CASSQGTSFGDTQYF,TGTGCCAGCAGCCAAGGTACTAGCTTCGGGGATACGCAGTATTTT
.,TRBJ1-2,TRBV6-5,CATLPGTHRGYTF,TGTGCCACCCTTCCCGGGACCCATAGGGGCTACACCTTC
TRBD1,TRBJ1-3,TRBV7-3,CASSPQGEPRNTIYF,TGTGCCAGCAGCCCCCAGGGGGAGCCACGAAACACCATATATTTT
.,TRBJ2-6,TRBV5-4,CASSPGIIIGANVLTF,TGTGCCAGCAGCCCCGGGATCATAATTGGGGCCAACGTCCTGACTTTC
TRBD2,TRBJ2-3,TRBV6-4,CASSVLAGGQDTQYF,TGTGCCAGCAGTGTACTAGCGGGGGGGCAGGATACGCAGTATTTT
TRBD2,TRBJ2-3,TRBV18,CASSPPLAVTDTQYF,TGTGCCAGCTCACCGCCACTAGCGGTCACAGATACGCAGTATTTT
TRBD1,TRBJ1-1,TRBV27,CASRYGTDGKAFF,TGTGCCAGCAGGTACGGGACAGATGGAAAGGCTTTCTTT
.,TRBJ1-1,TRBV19,CASSGTGGPTEAFF,TGTGCCAGTAGTGGCACGGGGGGTCCCACTGAAGCTTTCTTT
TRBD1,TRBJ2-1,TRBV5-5,CASSWTLGTASKNEQFF,TGTGCCAGCAGCTGGACCCTGGGGACAGCTAGTAAAAATGAGCAGTTCTTC
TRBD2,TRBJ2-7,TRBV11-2,CASSSSGGTYEQYF,TGTGCCAGCAGCTCCTCGGGAGGTACCTACGAGCAGTACTTC
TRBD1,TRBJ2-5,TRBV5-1,CASSLGFQGAGSQETQYF,TGCGCCAGCAGCTTGGGGTTCCAGGGGGCGGGGAGCCAAGAGACCCAGTACTTC
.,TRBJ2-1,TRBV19,CASSRRRNEQFF,TGTGCCAGTAGCCGACGGCGGAATGAGCAGTTCTTC
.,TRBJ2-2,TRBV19,CASRLLGAGELFF,TGTGCCAGTAGACTACTCGGAGCCGGGGAGCTGTTTTTT
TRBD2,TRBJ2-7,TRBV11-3,CASSYRLAREYEQYF,TGTGCCAGCAGCTACCGACTAGCCAGAGAATACGAGCAGTACTTC
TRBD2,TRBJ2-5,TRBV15,CATSRLADKETQYF,TGTGCCACCAGCAGACTAGCGGACAAAGAGACCCAGTACTTC
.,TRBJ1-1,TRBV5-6,CASSLALRTMNTEAFF,TGTGCCAGCAGCTTGGCCTTACGGACCATGAACACTGAAGCTTTCTTT
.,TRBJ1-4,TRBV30,CAWSVGGQTNEKLFF,TGTGCCTGGAGTGTGGGGGGCCAAACTAATGAAAAACTGTTTTTT
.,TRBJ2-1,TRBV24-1,CATSVSGPHLGSYNEQFF,TGTGCCACCAGTGTTTCCGGACCCCACCTGGGCTCCTACAATGAGCAGTTCTTC
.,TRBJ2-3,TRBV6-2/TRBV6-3,CASSYITSTDTQYF,TGTGCCAGCAGTTACATCACCAGCACAGATACGCAGTATTTT